The present T cell receptor beta chain was sequenced within a study of T cells after yellow fever vaccination. TCRdb re-derived calls from the 5' RACE reads in MiXCR, one entry per CDR3 protein. The sample contains 250,000 or so distinct CDR3 sequences, around 6.7% of which appear only once. The sample holds a few counts of this clonotype. Deletions cut 2 bases from V and 3 bases from J, with 10 bases between. Germline V gene sequence: CDR1 MNHEY, CDR2 SVGEGT. This CDR3 has 15 residues. This rearrangement joins TRBV6-2 or TRBV6-3 to TRBJ2-2, with D tentatively TRBD1 or TRBD2 (5 bases each). This specimen consisted of CD4+ T cells sorted from PBMCs, obtained on the day of the yellow fever booster vaccination. The receptor was isolated from a man younger than 40 who received the YFV17D yellow fever vaccine. The CDR3 protein is CASSYQGRYTGELFF. Written as DNA, the CDR3 is TGTGCCAGCAGTTACCAGGGACGGTACACCGGGGAGCTGTTTTTT.